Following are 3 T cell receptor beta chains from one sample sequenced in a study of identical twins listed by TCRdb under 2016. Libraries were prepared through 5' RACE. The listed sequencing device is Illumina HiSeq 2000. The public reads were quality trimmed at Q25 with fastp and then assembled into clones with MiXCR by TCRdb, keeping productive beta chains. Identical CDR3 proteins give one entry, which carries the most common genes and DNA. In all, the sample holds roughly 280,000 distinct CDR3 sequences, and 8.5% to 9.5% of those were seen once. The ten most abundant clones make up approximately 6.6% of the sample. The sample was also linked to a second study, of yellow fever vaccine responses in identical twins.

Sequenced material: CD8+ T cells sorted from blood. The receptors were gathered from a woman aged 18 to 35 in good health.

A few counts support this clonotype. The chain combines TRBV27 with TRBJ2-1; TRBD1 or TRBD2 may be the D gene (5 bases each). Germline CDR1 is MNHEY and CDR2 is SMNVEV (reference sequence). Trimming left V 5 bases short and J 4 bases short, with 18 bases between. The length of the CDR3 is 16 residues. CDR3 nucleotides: TGTGCCAGCAGTATGCTTCTCGGGGCAAAATACAATGAGCAGTTCTTC. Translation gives CASSMLLGAKYNEQFF.

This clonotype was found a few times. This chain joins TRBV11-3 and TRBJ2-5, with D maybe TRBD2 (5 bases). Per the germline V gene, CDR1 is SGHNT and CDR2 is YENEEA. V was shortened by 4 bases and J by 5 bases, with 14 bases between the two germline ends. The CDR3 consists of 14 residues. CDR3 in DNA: TGTGCCAGCAGCTCCCACCGGGGAGTGGAGACCCAGTACTTC. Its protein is CASSSHRGVETQYF.

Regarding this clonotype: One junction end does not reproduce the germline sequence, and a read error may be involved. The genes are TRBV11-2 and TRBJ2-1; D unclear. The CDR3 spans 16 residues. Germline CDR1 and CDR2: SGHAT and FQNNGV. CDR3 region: CASSLVSGLSYNEQFF. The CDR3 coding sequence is TGTGCCAGCAGCTTAGTTTCCGGGCTGTCCTATAATGAGCAGTTCTTC.